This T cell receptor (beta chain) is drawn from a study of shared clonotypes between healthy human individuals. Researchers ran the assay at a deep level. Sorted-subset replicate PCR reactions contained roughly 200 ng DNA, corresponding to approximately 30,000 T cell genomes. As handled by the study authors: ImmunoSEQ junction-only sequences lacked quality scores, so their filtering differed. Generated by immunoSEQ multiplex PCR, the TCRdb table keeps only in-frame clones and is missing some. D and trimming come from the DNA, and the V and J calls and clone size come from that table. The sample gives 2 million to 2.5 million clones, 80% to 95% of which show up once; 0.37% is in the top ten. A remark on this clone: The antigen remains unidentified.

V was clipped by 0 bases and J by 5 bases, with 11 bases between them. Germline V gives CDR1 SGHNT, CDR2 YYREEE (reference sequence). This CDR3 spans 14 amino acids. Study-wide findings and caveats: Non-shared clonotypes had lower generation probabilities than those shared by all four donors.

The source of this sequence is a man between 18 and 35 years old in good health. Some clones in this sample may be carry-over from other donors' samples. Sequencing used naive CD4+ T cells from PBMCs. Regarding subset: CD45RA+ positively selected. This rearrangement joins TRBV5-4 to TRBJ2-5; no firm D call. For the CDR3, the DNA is TGTGCCAGCAGCTTGGCTGGGTCCCCTGAGACCCAGTACTTC. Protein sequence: CASSLAGSPETQYF.